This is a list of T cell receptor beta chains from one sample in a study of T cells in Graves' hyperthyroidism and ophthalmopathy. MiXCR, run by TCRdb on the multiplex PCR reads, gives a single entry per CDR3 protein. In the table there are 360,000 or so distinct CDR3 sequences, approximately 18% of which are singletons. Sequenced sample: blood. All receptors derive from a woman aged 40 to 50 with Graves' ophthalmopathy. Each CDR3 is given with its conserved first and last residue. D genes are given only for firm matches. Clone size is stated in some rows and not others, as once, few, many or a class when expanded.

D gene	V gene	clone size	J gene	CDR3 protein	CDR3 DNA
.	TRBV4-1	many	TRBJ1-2	CASSQANYGYTF	TGCGCCAGCAGCCAAGCCAACTATGGCTACACCTTC
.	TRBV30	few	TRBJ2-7	CAWSPGVEQYF	TGTGCCTGGAGCCCAGGGGTCGAGCAGTACTTC
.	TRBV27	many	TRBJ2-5	CASRPGLETQYF	TGTGCCAGCAGGCCTGGCTTAGAGACCCAGTACTTC
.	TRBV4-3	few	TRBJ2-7	CASSQDSWQRQYF	TGCGCCAGCAGCCAAGATTCTTGGCAGCGGCAGTACTTC
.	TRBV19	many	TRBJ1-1	CASSQPGQKNTEAFF	TGTGCCAGTAGCCAACCAGGACAGAAGAACACTGAAGCTTTCTTT
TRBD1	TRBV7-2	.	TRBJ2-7	CASSPRTGGDEQYF	TGTGCCAGCAGCCCTCGGACAGGGGGCGACGAGCAGTACTTC
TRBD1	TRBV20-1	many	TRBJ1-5	CSAGGGGQGFDNQPQHF	TGCAGTGCTGGGGGAGGGGGACAGGGATTTGACAATCAGCCCCAGCATTTT
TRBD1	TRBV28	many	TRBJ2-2	CASRHDRVNGELFF	TGTGCCAGCAGACACGACAGGGTGAACGGGGAGCTGTTTTTT
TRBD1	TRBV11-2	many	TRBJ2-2	CASSGNDRGWGGELFF	TGTGCCAGCAGCGGCAACGACAGGGGTTGGGGCGGGGAGCTGTTTTTT
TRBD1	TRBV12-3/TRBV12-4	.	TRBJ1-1	CASSLRQGAEAFF	TGTGCCAGCAGTTTGAGGCAGGGGGCTGAAGCTTTCTTT
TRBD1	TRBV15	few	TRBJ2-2	CAVLTRDSGTGELFF	TGTGCCGTTCTTACCCGGGACAGTGGCACCGGGGAGCTGTTTTTT
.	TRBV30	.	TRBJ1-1	CAWSVKRQNTEAFF	TGTGCCTGGAGTGTAAAACGGCAGAACACTGAAGCTTTCTTT
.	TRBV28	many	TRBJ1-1	CASSSSRGNTEAFF	TGTGCCAGCAGTTCCTCAAGGGGGAACACTGAAGCTTTCTTT
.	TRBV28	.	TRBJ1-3	CASSLVNTVGNTIYF	TGTGCCAGCAGTTTGGTGAACACCGTAGGAAACACCATATATTTT
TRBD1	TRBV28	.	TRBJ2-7	CASSPLVGTEDYEQYF	TGTGCCAGCAGCCCCCTAGTCGGGACAGAAGACTACGAGCAGTACTTC
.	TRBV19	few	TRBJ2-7	CASSTQGSEQYF	TGTGCCAGTAGTACACAGGGATCCGAGCAGTACTTC
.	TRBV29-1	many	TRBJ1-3	CSVAHSNTIYF	TGCAGCGTTGCCCATTCCAACACCATATATTTT
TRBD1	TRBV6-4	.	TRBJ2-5	CASSIETGETQYF	TGTGCCAGCAGCATAGAGACAGGGGAGACCCAGTACTTC
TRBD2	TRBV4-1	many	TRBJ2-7	CASSHSGLAGSHYEQYF	TGCGCCAGCAGCCACTCGGGACTAGCGGGATCTCATTACGAGCAGTACTTC
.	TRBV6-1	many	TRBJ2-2	CASSRRTDLNTGELFF	TGTGCCAGCAGTCGTCGGACGGATCTGAACACCGGGGAGCTGTTTTTT
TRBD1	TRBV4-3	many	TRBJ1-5	CASSQGVGTVNQPQHF	TGCGCCAGCAGCCAAGGAGTAGGGACAGTCAATCAGCCCCAGCATTTT
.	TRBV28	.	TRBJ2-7	CASSLGSTVTYEQYF	TGTGCCAGCAGTTTAGGGTCGACAGTTACGTACGAGCAGTACTTC
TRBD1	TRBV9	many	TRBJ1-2	CASTPEGQTYGYTF	TGTGCCAGCACCCCCGAGGGACAGACCTATGGCTACACCTTC
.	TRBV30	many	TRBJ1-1	CAWSVRGGAFF	TGTGCCTGGAGTGTACGAGGGGGGGCTTTCTTT
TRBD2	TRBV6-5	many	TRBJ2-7	CASSYSGDGGFYEQYF	TGTGCCAGCAGTTATAGCGGGGACGGAGGTTTCTACGAGCAGTACTTC
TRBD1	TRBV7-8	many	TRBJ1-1	CASTPTRTGKFAEAFF	TGTGCCAGCACCCCAACCAGGACAGGGAAGTTCGCTGAAGCTTTCTTT
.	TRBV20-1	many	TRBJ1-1	CSARDIGGSNTEAFF	TGCAGTGCTAGAGATATAGGGGGATCCAACACTGAAGCTTTCTTT
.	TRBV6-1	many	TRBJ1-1	CASSDRGLSTEAFF	TGTGCCAGCAGTGATCGGGGGTTGAGCACTGAAGCTTTCTTT
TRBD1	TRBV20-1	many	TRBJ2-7	CSASPNRGEQYF	TGCAGTGCTAGCCCGAACAGGGGCGAGCAGTACTTC
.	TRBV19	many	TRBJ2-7	CASSGRGHDAIYEQYF	TGTGCCAGTAGTGGAAGGGGACACGATGCAATCTACGAGCAGTACTTC
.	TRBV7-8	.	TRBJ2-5	CASSLGRLNQETQYF	TGTGCCAGCAGCTTAGGGAGGCTAAACCAAGAGACCCAGTACTTC
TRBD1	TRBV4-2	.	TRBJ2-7	CASSPIWDRGRSGTSCEQYF	TGTGCCAGCAGCCCAATCTGGGACAGGGGGCGCAGCGGGACCTCCTGCGAGCAGTACTTC
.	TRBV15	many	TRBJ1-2	CATSRGGVNYGYTF	TGTGCCACCAGCAGAGGAGGGGTTAACTATGGCTACACCTTC
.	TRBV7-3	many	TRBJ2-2	CASSFRSGELFF	TGTGCCAGCAGCTTTAGGTCCGGGGAGCTGTTTTTT
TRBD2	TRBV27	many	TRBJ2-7	CASSLLGEPGGSLLRFPYEQYF	TGTGCCAGCAGTTTATTGGGGGAACCTGGCGGGAGCCTTTTACGGTTCCCCTACGAGCAGTACTTC
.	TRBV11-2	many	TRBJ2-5	CASGNFQETQYF	TGTGCCAGCGGTAACTTCCAAGAGACCCAGTACTTC
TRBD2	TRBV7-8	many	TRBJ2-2	CASSLDASGGEELFF	TGTGCCAGCAGCTTAGATGCTAGCGGGGGAGAGGAGCTGTTTTTT
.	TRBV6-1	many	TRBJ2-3	CASSAGEPTDTQYF	TGTGCCAGCAGTGCCGGGGAACCCACAGATACGCAGTATTTT
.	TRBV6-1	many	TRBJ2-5	CASSPGSGTRTQYF	TGTGCCAGCAGTCCCGGCAGTGGTACTCGGACCCAGTACTTC
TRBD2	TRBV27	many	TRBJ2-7	CASSSREGYEQYF	TGTGCCAGCAGTTCGCGGGAGGGCTACGAGCAGTACTTC
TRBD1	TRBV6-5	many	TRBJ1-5	CATSFGTGNQPQHF	TGTGCCACCTCCTTCGGGACAGGGAATCAGCCCCAGCATTTT
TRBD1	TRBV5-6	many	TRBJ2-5	CASSLAGQIQETQYF	TGTGCCAGCAGCTTGGCGGGACAGATACAAGAGACCCAGTACTTC
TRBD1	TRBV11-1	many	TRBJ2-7	CASSLDNRGSRTYEQYF	TGTGCCAGCAGCTTAGATAACAGGGGAAGTAGAACCTACGAGCAGTACTTC
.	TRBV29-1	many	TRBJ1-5	CSVAAGTSNQPQHF	TGCAGCGTAGCCGCGGGCACCTCCAATCAGCCCCAGCATTTT
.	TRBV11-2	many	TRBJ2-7	CASRKIASHSYEQYF	TGTGCCAGCAGGAAGATTGCCAGCCACTCCTACGAGCAGTACTTC
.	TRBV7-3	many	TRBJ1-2	CASSAGTTDGYTF	TGTGCCAGCAGCGCGGGGACAACAGATGGCTACACCTTC
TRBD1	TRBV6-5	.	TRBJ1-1	CASSSDRVRQGTEAFF	TGTGCCAGCAGTTCGGACAGGGTTCGACAAGGCACTGAAGCTTTCTTT
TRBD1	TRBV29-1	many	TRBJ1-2	CSDLGTGRIKNYGYTF	TGCAGCGACCTGGGGACAGGGAGGATCAAGAACTATGGCTACACCTTC
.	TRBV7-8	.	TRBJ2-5	CASNLRRLRTSQETQYF	TGTGCCAGCAACCTAAGGAGATTGCGGACATCTCAAGAGACCCAGTACTTC
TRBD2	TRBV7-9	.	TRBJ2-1	CASSFSTTSGIGNEQFF	TGTGCCAGCAGCTTTTCGACGACTAGCGGGATTGGCAATGAGCAGTTCTTC
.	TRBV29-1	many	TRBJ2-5	CSVLGVGQETQYF	TGCAGCGTCCTCGGAGTGGGCCAAGAGACCCAGTACTTC
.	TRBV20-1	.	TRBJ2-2	CSARDSETGELFF	TGCAGTGCTAGAGATTCGGAAACCGGGGAGCTGTTTTTT
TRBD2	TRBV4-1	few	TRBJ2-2	CASSHLGLAGWTGELFF	TGCGCCAGCAGCCACTTAGGACTAGCGGGATGGACCGGGGAGCTGTTTTTT
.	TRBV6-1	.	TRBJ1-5	CASSATGTRVRPQHF	TGTGCCAGCAGCGCAACCGGGACTCGGGTAAGGCCCCAGCATTTT